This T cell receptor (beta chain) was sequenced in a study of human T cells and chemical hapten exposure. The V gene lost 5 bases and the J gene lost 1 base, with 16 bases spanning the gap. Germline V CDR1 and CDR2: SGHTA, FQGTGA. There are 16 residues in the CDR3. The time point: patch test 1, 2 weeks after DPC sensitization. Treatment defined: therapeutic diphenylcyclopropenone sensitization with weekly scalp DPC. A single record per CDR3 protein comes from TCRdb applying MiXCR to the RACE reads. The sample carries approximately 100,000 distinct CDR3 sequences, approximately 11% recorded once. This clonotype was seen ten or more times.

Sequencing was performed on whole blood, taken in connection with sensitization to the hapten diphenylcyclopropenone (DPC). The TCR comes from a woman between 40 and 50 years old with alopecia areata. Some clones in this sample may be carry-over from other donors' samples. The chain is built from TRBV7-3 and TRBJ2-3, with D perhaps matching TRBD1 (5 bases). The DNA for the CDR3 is TGTGCCAGCAGCAAACAGGCGACCTATGGCACAGATACGCAGTATTTT. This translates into CASSKQATYGTDTQYF.